This entry lists 27 T cell receptor beta chains sequenced from one sample in a study of PD-1 blockade in classical Hodgkin lymphoma. The time point here: cycle 4 day 1 (C4D1), after more than five weeks of nivolumab. All patients experienced relapse after autologous stem cell transplantation, and brentuximab vedotin exposure was variable. Method: immunoSEQ multiplex PCR; TCRdb's copy keeps in-frame clones and lacks some. The data hold more than 20,000 clones, with approximately 88% observed a single time. The specimen was peripheral blood mononuclear cells (PBMCs), collected before the fourth cycle of nivolumab. These receptors were taken from a human donor with classical Hodgkin lymphoma.

The genes are TRBV2 and TRBJ2-2; D is possibly TRBD1 (5 bases). CDR3 size: 14 residues. The V gene lost 10 bases and the J gene lost 9 bases, with 21 bases spanning the gap. Germline V gene sequence: CDR1 SNHLY, CDR2 FYNNEI. CDR3 in DNA: TGTGCCACAGGGCCACTCAAAGGTGCCTGGGAGCTGTTTTTT. It specifies CATGPLKGAWELFF.

The chain recombines TRBV5-6 with TRBJ2-1; 9 positions match TRBD1. CDR1 is SGHDT and CDR2 is YYEEEE in the germline V gene. V trimming: 4 bases; J trimming: 2 bases; junction bases outside the gene matches: 7. This CDR3 comprises 16 residues. The CDR3 is CASSRAGTGPYNEQFF. CDR3 nucleotide sequence: TGTGCCAGCAGCAGGGCCGGGACAGGGCCCTACAATGAGCAGTTCTTC. Full variable domain (remainder filled in from reference TRBV5-6 and TRBJ2-1): DAGVTQSPTHLIKTRGQQVTLRCSPKSGHDTVSWYQQALGQGPQFIFQYYEEEERQRGNFPDRFSGHQFPNYSSELNVNALLLGDSALYLCASSRAGTGPYNEQFFGPGTRLTVL.

The rearrangement links TRBV5-5 to TRBJ1-3; 10 bases align to TRBD1. This CDR3 spans 16 amino acids. V lost 0 bases and J lost 4; bases outside the gene matches: 4. Germline lookup yields CDR1 SGHKS and CDR2 YYEKEE (reference sequence). The CDR3 reads CASSLVGTGVGNTIYF. The CDR3 DNA sequence: TGTGCCAGCAGCTTGGTGGGGACAGGGGTAGGAAACACCATATATTTT.

The chain carries TRBV11-2 and TRBJ2-5; D remains ambiguous. CDR1 is SGHAT and CDR2 is FQNNGV in the germline V gene. The CDR3 is 14 residues long. Trimming stripped 1 base from V and 2 bases from J, with 8 bases between. As DNA, the CDR3 is TGTGCCAGCAGCTTAGTACAGTTACAAGAGACCCAGTACTTC. Its protein is CASSLVQLQETQYF.

The table lists this clone with a count of one. The rearrangement joins TRBV30 to TRBJ1-1, with D uncertain. CDR1 is GTSNPN and CDR2 is SVGIG in the germline V gene (reference sequence). This CDR3 spans 13 amino acids. V dropped 2 bases and J dropped 0 bases, with 7 bases sitting between them. The CDR3 region has the DNA TGTGCCTGGAGTCCCGGATTGAACACTGAAGCTTTCTTT. This codes for CAWSPGLNTEAFF.

The chain carries TRBV5-1 and TRBJ2-5; D possibly corresponds to TRBD2 (7 bases). V lost 3 bases, J lost 4 bases, and 16 bases lay in between. This CDR3 has 15 residues. CDR1 is SGHRS and CDR2 is YFSETQ in the germline V gene. The DNA of the CDR3 is TGCGCCAGCAGCTCAGGGGAGGGGAGGTTAGAGACCCAGTACTTC. Its translation is CASSSGEGRLETQYF.

The rearrangement links TRBV23-1 to TRBJ2-5; 13 bases line up with TRBD2. TRBV23-1 is designated an ORF whose function remains uncertain. The CDR3 is made up of 18 amino acids. Trimming took 4 bases from V and 0 from J; bases not matched to a gene: 8. The CDR3 DNA sequence: TGCGCCAGCAGTCCCCGGACTAGCGGGAGCCTGTACCAAGAGACCCAGTACTTC. As protein: CASSPRTSGSLYQETQYF.

The V and J genes are TRBV30 and TRBJ2-7; D is unresolved. Germline CDR1 is GTSNPN and CDR2 is SVGIG (reference sequence). The CDR3 runs to 11 residues. With 5 bases removed from V and 5 bases from J, the gap between germline ends came to 10 bases. DNA of the CDR3: TGTGCCTGGGGCCACACCCACGAGCAGTACTTC. Protein sequence: CAWGHTHEQYF.

The chain uses TRBV4-1 and TRBJ2-7, with TRBD1 matching 8 bases. From germline, CDR1 is MGHRA and CDR2 YSYEKL. The V segment lost 4 bases and the J segment 0 bases; nucleotides outside the gene matches: 5. The CDR3 extends over 15 amino acids. Here the CDR3 DNA reads TGCGCCAGCAGCCCAGGACAGGGCTCCTCCTACGAGCAGTACTTC. Its protein product is CASSPGQGSSYEQYF.

The rearrangement joins TRBV28 to TRBJ2-2; TRBD1 matches 9 bases. The germline gives CDR1 MDHEN, CDR2 SYDVKM. The trim removed 10 bases at V and 1 base at J, leaving 4 bases unmatched. The CDR3 covers 14 residues. The CDR3 bases are TGTGCCACAGGGACAGGGCAGAACACCGGGGAGCTGTTTTTT. Encoded protein: CATGTGQNTGELFF. The entire variable domain, with the rest obtained from reference TRBV28 and TRBJ2-2, is as follows: DVKVTQSSRYLVKRTGEKVFLECVQDMDHENMFWYRQDPGLGLRLIYFSYDVKMKEKGDIPEGYSVSREKKERFSLILESASTNQTSMYLCATGTGQNTGELFFGEGSRLTVL.

The rearrangement joins TRBV29-1 to TRBJ2-2, with D perhaps matching TRBD2 (5 bases). The CDR3 runs to 14 residues. Per the germline V gene, CDR1 is SQVTM and CDR2 is ANQGSEA. Between the trimmed V and J ends, which lost 2 bases and 5 bases, there was a span of 12 bases. In nucleotides, the CDR3 is TGCAGCGTTGAATCCGGAGGAGTAACCGGGGAGCTGTTTTTT. Its translation: CSVESGGVTGELFF.

The genes are TRBV5-1 and TRBJ2-7; 8 bases are a match to TRBD2. CDR3 size: 17 residues. Trimming took 0 bases from V and 2 from J; bases not matched to a gene: 10. The germline V gene has CDR1 SGHRS and CDR2 YFSETQ. The CDR3 sequence is CASSLGGRAGVPYEQYF. DNA for the CDR3: TGCGCCAGCAGCTTGGGTGGGCGAGCGGGAGTCCCCTACGAGCAGTACTTC.

This chain links TRBV7-2 with TRBJ2-1, with D hard to call. CDR3 length: 11 amino acids. Germline values: CDR1 SGHTA, CDR2 FQGNSA. The V gene lost 6 bases and the J gene lost 5 bases, with 5 bases spanning the gap. As DNA, the CDR3 is TGTGCCAGCAGTCCTGACAATGAGCAGTTCTTC. It specifies CASSPDNEQFF.

This clone was observed a single time. The CDR3: CASSPFRDSSTGELFF. The CDR3 bases are TGTGCCAGCTCACCCTTCCGGGACTCCTCCACCGGGGAGCTGTTTTTT. The V and J genes are TRBV18 and TRBJ2-2; D is perhaps TRBD2 (6 bases). The CDR3 consists of 16 residues. The V gene lost 3 bases and the J gene lost 4 bases, with 15 bases spanning the gap. From germline, CDR1 is KGHSH and CDR2 LQKENI. The full variable domain, rest sourced from reference TRBV18 and TRBJ2-2, is NAGVMQNPRHLVRRRGQEARLRCSPMKGHSHVYWYRQLPEEGLKFMVYLQKENIIDESGMPKERFSAEFPKEGPSILRIQQVVRGDSAAYFCASSPFRDSSTGELFFGEGSRLTVL.

The J gene is TRBJ2-5, the V gene TRBV20-1; D unresolved. This CDR3 spans 11 amino acids. CDR1 is DFQATT and CDR2 is SNEGSKA in the germline V gene (reference sequence). V gave up 3 bases and J gave up 5 bases, with 7 bases separating them. The CDR3 sequence is CSARATETQYF. CDR3 in DNA: TGCAGTGCTAGGGCTACGGAGACCCAGTACTTC.

The J gene is TRBJ2-2, the V gene TRBV10-3; 8 bases are a match to TRBD1. CDR3 length equals 14 residues. V dropped 11 bases and J dropped 2; count of bases not matched to a gene: 7. Looked up from germline, CDR1 is ENHRY and CDR2 is SYGVKD. This CDR3 reads CAASGGANTGELFF. The CDR3 DNA sequence: TGTGCCGCCTCAGGGGGCGCAAACACCGGGGAGCTGTTTTTT.

The chain links TRBV2 to TRBJ1-4; 8 bases align to TRBD1. This CDR3 is built from 15 residues. Trimming at V came to 5 bases and at J to 0 bases, leaving 2 bases not matched to a gene. Germline assignment: CDR1 SNHLY and CDR2 FYNNEI. CDR3 nucleotides: TGTGCCAGCAGTCCACAGGGGGCAACTAATGAAAAACTGTTTTTT. Amino acid sequence: CASSPQGATNEKLFF.

The chain links TRBV5-1 to TRBJ1-1; the D gene is possibly TRBD1 (6 bases). Per the germline V gene, CDR1 is SGHRS and CDR2 is YFSETQ. The V end lost 3 bases, the J end lost 4 bases, and 16 bases lay between the germline ends. The CDR3 is made up of 15 amino acids. CDR3 region: CASSSSPGAFTEAFF. CDR3 bases: TGCGCCAGCAGCTCGTCCCCGGGGGCGTTCACTGAAGCTTTCTTT.

The genes are TRBV29-1 and TRBJ2-1, with unresolved D. CDR3 length: 13 residues. Trimming shortened V by 4 bases and J by 4 bases, and 11 bases separated the two germline ends. Germline values: CDR1 SQVTM, CDR2 ANQGSEA. DNA of the CDR3: TGCAGCGTTGCCAGGACGGATTACAATGAGCAGTTCTTC. The encoded protein is CSVARTDYNEQFF.

The chain carries TRBV20-1 and TRBJ1-1; D unresolved. CDR3 length: 10 amino acids. From germline, CDR1 is DFQATT and CDR2 SNEGSKA (reference sequence). This chain's CDR3 is CSLMNTEAFF. The CDR3 region has the DNA TGCAGCCTGATGAACACTGAAGCTTTCTTT.

The V and J genes are TRBV2 and TRBJ1-1; no clear D gene. V lost 5 bases and J 1 base, leaving 17 bases between the germline ends. Germline CDR1 is SNHLY and CDR2 is FYNNEI. This CDR3 has 16 amino acids. The CDR3 nucleotides read TGTGCCAGCAGTTATACGTTTAGGGTGAAGAACACTGAAGCTTTCTTT. As protein: CASSYTFRVKNTEAFF.

This clone has only one observation. The rearrangement joins TRBV7-9 to TRBJ2-3; D is unresolved. CDR1 SEHNR and CDR2 FQNEAQ come from the germline V gene (reference sequence). The CDR3 contains 14 residues. The germline V and J ends were trimmed by 2 bases and 6 bases, with 12 bases remaining between them. DNA for the CDR3: TGTGCCAGCAGCTTAATTGCAGGTTCCGATACGCAGTATTTT. Protein: CASSLIAGSDTQYF.

The chain uses TRBV10-3 and TRBJ2-3; perhaps TRBD2 as D (7 bases). The CDR3 is made up of 13 amino acids. Per the germline V gene, CDR1 is ENHRY and CDR2 is SYGVKD. V lost 7 bases to trimming and J lost 2 bases, with 10 bases between them. The CDR3 sequence is CAIKGGLTDTQYF. The CDR3 nucleotides read TGTGCCATCAAGGGGGGGCTCACAGATACGCAGTATTTT.

This clone was detected a few times. The chain joins TRBV11-1 to TRBJ2-7; tentatively, D is TRBD1 (5 bases). The CDR3 contains 14 residues. Germline V gene sequence: CDR1 SGHAT, CDR2 FQDESV (reference sequence). Trimming removed 2 bases at V and 5 bases at J, with 13 bases between. The CDR3 DNA reads TGTGCCAGCAGCTTATCAGGGTTGGCCAACGAGCAGTACTTC. This sequence encodes CASSLSGLANEQYF.

This clone was seen only once. At one end the junction does not follow the germline gene, possibly because of a read error. The chain employs TRBV6-1 and TRBJ2-7, with TRBD1 matching over 10 bases. Germline V gives CDR1 MNHNS, CDR2 SASEGT. The CDR3 consists of 14 residues. CDR3 in amino acids: CASSEGDRGYEQYF. The CDR3 DNA reads as TGTGCCAGCAGCGAAGGGGACAGGGGTTACGAGCAGTACTTC.

V and J are TRBV15 and TRBJ2-5; 9 bases are shared with TRBD1. CDR3 size: 15 residues. The germline CDR1 and CDR2 sequences are LNHNV and YYDKDF (reference sequence). Trimming cost V 4 bases and J 5 bases; bases outside gene matches: 8. The DNA of the CDR3 is TGTGCCACCAGCAACATAAACAGGGGGCGCGAGACCCAGTACTTC. This translates into CATSNINRGRETQYF.

The genes are TRBV7-6 and TRBJ2-7, with D perhaps TRBD1 (5 bases). Trimming pared 5 bases from V and 5 bases from J, leaving 13 bases between. The CDR3 totals 13 residues. Germline loops: CDR1 SGHVS, CDR2 FNYEAQ. CDR3 amino acids: CASSQGLTDEQYF. CDR3 nucleotide sequence: TGTGCCAGCAGCCAGGGCTTAACAGACGAGCAGTACTTC.